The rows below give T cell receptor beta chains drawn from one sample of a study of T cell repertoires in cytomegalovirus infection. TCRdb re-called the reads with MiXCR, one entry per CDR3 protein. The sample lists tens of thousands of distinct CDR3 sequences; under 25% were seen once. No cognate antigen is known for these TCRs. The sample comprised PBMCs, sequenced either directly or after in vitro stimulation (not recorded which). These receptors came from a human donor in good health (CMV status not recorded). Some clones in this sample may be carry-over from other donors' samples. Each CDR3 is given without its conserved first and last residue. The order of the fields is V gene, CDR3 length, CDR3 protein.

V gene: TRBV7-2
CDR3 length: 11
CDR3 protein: ASSNGINYEQY

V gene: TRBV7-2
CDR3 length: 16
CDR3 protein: ASSLEAQVSYSGNTIY

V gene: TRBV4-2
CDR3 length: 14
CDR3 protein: ASSQVFGRADHEQY

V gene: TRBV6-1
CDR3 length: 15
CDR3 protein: ASSEASYRRPGSEAF

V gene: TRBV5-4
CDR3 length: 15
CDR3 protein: ASSGGLAGDPQETQY

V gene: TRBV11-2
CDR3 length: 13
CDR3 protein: ASSLGPGARGGYT

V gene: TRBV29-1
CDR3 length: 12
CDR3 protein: SVTGGPYTDTQY

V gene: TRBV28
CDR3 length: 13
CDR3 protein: ASSLNRGGVETQY

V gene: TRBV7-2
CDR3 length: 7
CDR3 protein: ASSDIRF

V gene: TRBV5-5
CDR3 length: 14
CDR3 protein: ASSSVGFASSYGYT

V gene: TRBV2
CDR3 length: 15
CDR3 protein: ASSEFPGRRGSYEQY

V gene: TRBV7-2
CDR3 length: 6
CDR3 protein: EGGELF

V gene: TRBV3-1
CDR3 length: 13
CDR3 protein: ASSQSASDTDTQY

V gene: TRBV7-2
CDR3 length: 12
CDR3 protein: ASSSSATQETQY

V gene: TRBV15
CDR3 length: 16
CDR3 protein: ATSLEVGQGGYITEAF

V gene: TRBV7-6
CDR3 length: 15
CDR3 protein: ASSPTTAGRSYNEQF

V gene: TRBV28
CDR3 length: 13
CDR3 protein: ASSLSGRATGELF

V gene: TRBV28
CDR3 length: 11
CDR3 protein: ASSLSGGETQY

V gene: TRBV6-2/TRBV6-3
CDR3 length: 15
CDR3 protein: ASSYGIAGGLEQEQF

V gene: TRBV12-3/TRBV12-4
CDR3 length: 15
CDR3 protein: ASSRPGLAGSTGELF

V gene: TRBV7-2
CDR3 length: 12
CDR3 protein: ASSLTVLNTEAF

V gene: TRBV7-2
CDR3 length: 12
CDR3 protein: ASSLGQLDSPLH

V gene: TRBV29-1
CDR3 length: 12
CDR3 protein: SVDWTAENTEAF

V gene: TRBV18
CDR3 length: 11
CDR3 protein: ASSQGQNEKLF

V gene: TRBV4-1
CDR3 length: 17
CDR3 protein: ASSQEKRGGGPGANVLT

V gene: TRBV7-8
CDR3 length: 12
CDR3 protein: ASSLVAGNEKLF

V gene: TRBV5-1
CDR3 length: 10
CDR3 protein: ASSRDSETQY

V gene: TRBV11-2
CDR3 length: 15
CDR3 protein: ASSLRNRISGANVLT

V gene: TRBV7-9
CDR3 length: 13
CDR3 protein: ASSLVPAQVETQY

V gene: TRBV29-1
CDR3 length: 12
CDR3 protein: SARVGIHNYGYT

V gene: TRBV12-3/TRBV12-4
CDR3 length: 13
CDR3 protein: ASSFTGGPKDTQY

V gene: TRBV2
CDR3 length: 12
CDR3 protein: ASTHGRDTDTQY

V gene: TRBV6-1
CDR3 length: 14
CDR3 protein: ASRRRTTRDPYEQY

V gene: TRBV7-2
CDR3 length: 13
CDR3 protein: ASSTTSRTYNEQF

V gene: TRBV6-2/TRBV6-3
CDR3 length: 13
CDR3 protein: ASSYDLLLPSEQY

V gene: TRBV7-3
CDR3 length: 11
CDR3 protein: ASSPGTAYGYT

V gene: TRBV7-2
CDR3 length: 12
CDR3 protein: ASSLLGGYNEQF

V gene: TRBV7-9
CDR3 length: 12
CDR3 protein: ASSGAGGRETQY

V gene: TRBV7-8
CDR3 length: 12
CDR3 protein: ASSWTGGADTQY

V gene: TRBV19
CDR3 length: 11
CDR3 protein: ASRSQGDTEAF

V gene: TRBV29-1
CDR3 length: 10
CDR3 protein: SVEGGSSEQY